A single sample is the source of the 31 T cell receptor beta chains below, sequenced in a study of spatial heterogeneity in lung cancer. Study findings and constraints: The number of expanded tumor alpha and beta chains correlated with mutation number.

Their antigen targets remain unknown. Described time point: sample taken at primary tumor resection. TCRdb reprocessed the 5' RACE reads via MiXCR and lists one record per CDR3 protein. The sample consists of under 11,000 distinct CDR3 sequences, roughly 12% of them appearing once. The sequencing used lung tumor tissue, collected at surgery. Receptors originate from a female donor with early-stage non-small cell lung cancer.

This clonotype was counted a few times. The J gene is TRBJ2-1, the V gene TRBV4-2, with 16 bases that match TRBD2. CDR1 is LGHNA, CDR2 YNFKEQ, per germline. This CDR3 region has 16 residues. V lost 3 bases, J lost 9 bases, and 5 bases stayed unmatched. The CDR3 bases are TGTGCCAGCAGCCAGGGGACTAGCGGGAGGGCCGCTGAGCAGTTCTTC. Translated, it gives CASSQGTSGRAAEQFF.

This clonotype was seen more than once but under ten times. The gene calls are TRBV5-4 and TRBJ2-2, with D hard to call. The V gene lost 1 base and the J gene lost 0 bases, with 7 bases spanning the gap. This CDR3 is 15 amino acids long. Looked up from germline, CDR1 is SGHNT and CDR2 is YYREEE (reference sequence). DNA for the CDR3: TGTGCCAGCAGCTTGAGACAACCGAACACCGGGGAGCTGTTTTTT. As protein: CASSLRQPNTGELFF.

There are many counts of this clonotype. This sequence joins TRBV28 and TRBJ1-3; no reliable D call. Trimming cost V 4 bases and J 1 base, with 5 bases left between them. The germline V gene has CDR1 MDHEN and CDR2 SYDVKM. CDR3 length equals 13 residues. CDR3 loop: CASSSGSGNTIYF. DNA of the CDR3: TGTGCCAGCAGTTCAGGATCTGGAAACACCATATATTTT.

This clonotype was detected only a few times. The chain recombines TRBV6-5 with TRBJ1-6; the D is unclear. Per the germline V gene, CDR1 is MNHEY and CDR2 is SVGAGI. The CDR3 spans 13 residues. Trimming took 9 bases from V and 7 from J, leaving 13 bases between them. For the CDR3, the DNA is TGTGCCAGTTACTCCCATAAGAATTCACCCCTCCACTTT. Amino acid sequence: CASYSHKNSPLHF.

This clonotype was counted between two and nine times. The chain uses TRBV6-4 and TRBJ1-1; 7 positions agree with TRBD1. Germline CDR1 reads MRHNA; CDR2 reads SNTAGT. The CDR3 is 13 residues long. J lost 3 bases, V lost 2 bases, and 0 bases had no gene match. CDR3 nucleotides: TGTGCCAGCAGTGACAGGGGGCACACTGAAGCTTTCTTT. It encodes CASSDRGHTEAFF.

This clonotype was observed a few times. CDR3 nucleotides: TGCGCCAGCAGCTTTCCAGCGGGAGGGCCGACCGGGGAGCTGTTTTTT. This gives the protein CASSFPAGGPTGELFF. This chain uses TRBV5-1 with TRBJ2-2, with 10 bases lining up with TRBD2. V lost 2 bases, J lost 5 bases, and 6 bases stayed unmatched. CDR3 size: 16 residues. CDR1 SGHRS and CDR2 YFSETQ come from the germline V gene.

This clonotype was recorded at least ten times. This chain links TRBV7-9 with TRBJ2-7, with D perhaps TRBD2 (8 bases). The CDR3 is 22 amino acids. Germline V gene data show CDR1 as SEHNR and CDR2 as FQNEAQ (reference sequence). V was pared by 2 bases and J by 4 bases, with 36 bases between. CDR3 nucleotides: TGTGCCAGCAGCTTAAAGCCCCCCCCGGGGACAGTGATAGCGGGGAAGCCGTACGAGCAGTACTTC. As protein: CASSLKPPPGTVIAGKPYEQYF.

In its sample, this clonotype was seen many times. The chain employs TRBV24-1 and TRBJ2-1; D is ambiguous. Trimming shortened V by 3 bases and J by 4 bases, and 6 bases separated the two germline ends. CDR3 length: 13 amino acids. Germline V gene data show CDR1 as KGHDR and CDR2 as SFDVKD. The CDR3 sequence: CATSDDKYNEQFF. The CDR3 DNA follows: TGTGCCACCAGTGATGACAAGTACAATGAGCAGTTCTTC.

This clonotype has at least ten counts. The chain is built from TRBV11-1 and TRBJ2-1; D uncertain. The CDR3 is made up of 14 amino acids. V lost 5 bases and J lost 6, with 14 bases in between. Looked up from germline, CDR1 is SGHAT and CDR2 is FQDESV (reference sequence). CDR3 sequence reads: CASSPRGSFNEQFF. The CDR3 DNA follows: TGTGCCAGCAGCCCTAGAGGAAGTTTCAATGAGCAGTTCTTC.

In its sample, this clonotype was seen a few times. The gene calls are TRBV6-6 and TRBJ2-7; D is perhaps TRBD2 (6 bases). The CDR3 sequence is 19 residues long. Trimming took off 0 bases at V and 4 bases at J, with 25 bases between the two ends. Germline CDR1 and CDR2: MNHNY and SVGAGI (reference sequence). The CDR3 reads CASSYSNPGPSTSGYEQYF. CDR3 DNA sequence: TGTGCCAGCAGTTACTCGAACCCGGGCCCGTCTACCAGCGGGTACGAGCAGTACTTC.

This clonotype has just a few counts. V usage is TRBV7-2 and J usage is TRBJ2-3, with D possibly called TRBD1 or TRBD2 (5 bases each). The CDR3 is 16 amino acids. V was clipped by 5 bases and J by 0 bases, with 15 bases between them. Germline-derived CDR1 and CDR2 are SGHTA and FQGNSA. DNA for the CDR3: TGTGCCAGCAGCACGAGCTGGGGACCTAGCACAGATACGCAGTATTTT. Translated: CASSTSWGPSTDTQYF.

The V gene is TRBV20-1, the J gene TRBJ2-3; TRBD2 agrees at 11 bases. In germline, CDR1 is DFQATT, CDR2 SNEGSKA (reference sequence). V gave up 6 bases and J gave up 6 bases; unmatched junction bases: 17. CDR3 size: 17 residues. For the CDR3, the DNA is TGCAGTGCCAATCCGACTAGCGGGGAACCCTTATTCGATACGCAGTATTTT. Protein product: CSANPTSGEPLFDTQYF.

This chain connects TRBV10-3 to TRBJ1-3, with D perhaps TRBD1 (5 bases). Trimming pared 6 bases from V and 2 bases from J, leaving 11 bases between. The germline V gene encodes CDR1 ENHRY and CDR2 SYGVKD. The CDR3 is made up of 14 amino acids. In nucleotides, the CDR3 is TGTGCCATCAGGGCTGACAGTACTGGAAACACCATATATTTT. It encodes CAIRADSTGNTIYF.

Concerning this clonotype itself: A read error may account for a junction end that differs from germline. This chain connects TRBV7-3 to TRBJ1-6, with D hard to call. There are 16 residues in the CDR3. Germline V gene lookup returns CDR1 SGHTA and CDR2 FQGTGA. CDR3 loop: CASSPTFSSCNSPLHF. The CDR3 region has the DNA TGTGCCAGCAGCCCTACTTTTAGCTCCTGTAATTCACCCCTCCACTTT.

This chain connects TRBV29-1 to TRBJ1-1; D is uncertain. Deletions cut 1 base from V and 3 bases from J, with 9 bases between. This CDR3 region has 13 residues. Germline V CDR1 and CDR2: SQVTM, ANQGSEA. The CDR3 protein is CSVEGNWDTEAFF. CDR3 DNA sequence: TGCAGCGTTGAAGGAAATTGGGACACTGAAGCTTTCTTT.

In its sample, this clonotype ranks as medium-sized. The V gene is TRBV27, the J gene TRBJ2-3; D gene uncertain. Germline V gene data show CDR1 as MNHEY and CDR2 as SMNVEV (reference sequence). V shed 3 bases and J shed 4 bases, with 2 bases lying between them. This CDR3 is built from 11 residues. CDR3 residues: CASSFPDTQYF. Here the CDR3 DNA reads TGTGCCAGCAGTTTCCCAGATACGCAGTATTTT.

By share, this clonotype counts as medium-sized. The chain is built from TRBV4-3 and TRBJ2-7; D might be TRBD1 or TRBD2, each matching 5 bases. Trimming took off 4 bases at V and 4 bases at J, with 17 bases between the two ends. The CDR3 is 15 residues long. Germline V lookup: CDR1 LGHNA, CDR2 YSLEER. CDR3 residues: CASSLILGEWYEQYF. CDR3 bases: TGCGCCAGCAGCCTAATCTTGGGGGAATGGTACGAGCAGTACTTC.

At least ten counts were recorded for this clonotype. V is TRBV9 and J is TRBJ2-3; 7 bases align to TRBD1. The V gene end was trimmed by 4 bases and the J gene end by 2 bases; junction bases not matched to a gene: 10. CDR3 size: 16 residues. The germline V gene encodes CDR1 SGDLS and CDR2 YYNGEE. The CDR3 loop is CASSPRRQGITDTQYF. In DNA, the CDR3 is TGTGCCAGCAGCCCTCGACGACAGGGTATCACAGATACGCAGTATTTT.

This clonotype is medium-sized (0.01 to 0.1%) by share. The chain combines TRBV20-1 with TRBJ1-4; D unresolved. The CDR3 is 12 residues long. Trimming left V 0 bases short and J 8 bases short, with 7 bases between. Germline CDR1 is DFQATT and CDR2 is SNEGSKA (reference sequence). The CDR3, as DNA: TGCAGTGCTAGAGACCCTATAGAAAAACTGTTTTTT. Protein: CSARDPIEKLFF.

The rearrangement links TRBV5-1 to TRBJ2-2; D gene unclear. This CDR3 region has 13 residues. Between the trimmed V and J ends, which lost 5 bases and 4 bases, there was a span of 9 bases. Germline V gene sequence: CDR1 SGHRS, CDR2 YFSETQ. The CDR3 nucleotides are TGCGCCAGCAGTCTACAGACCACCGGGGAGCTGTTTTTT. Its protein is CASSLQTTGELFF.

J is TRBJ2-7 and V is TRBV20-1; TRBD1 aligns across 8 bases. Germline V gene data show CDR1 as DFQATT and CDR2 as SNEGSKA (reference sequence). The V segment lost 7 bases and the J segment 1 base; nucleotides outside the gene matches: 3. The CDR3 totals 12 residues. CDR3 protein: CSGRQGSYEQYF. The CDR3 DNA reads TGCAGTGGCCGACAGGGGTCCTACGAGCAGTACTTC.

This clonotype is judged medium-sized. V gene TRBV20-1 combines with J gene TRBJ2-5; 7 nucleotides align to TRBD2. The ends lost 3 bases at V and 4 bases at J; junction bases unmatched: 2. Germline V gene sequence: CDR1 DFQATT, CDR2 SNEGSKA (reference sequence). The CDR3 sequence is 12 residues long. The CDR3 region is CSARWTRETQYF. The CDR3 DNA sequence: TGCAGTGCTAGGTGGACTAGAGAGACCCAGTACTTC.

In this sample, this clonotype turned up many times. The chain has TRBV18 and TRBJ2-1, with D tentatively TRBD1 or TRBD2 (5 bases each). CDR1 and CDR2 (germline): KGHSH, LQKENI. Trimming shortened V by 2 bases and J by 0 bases, and 8 bases separated the two germline ends. The CDR3 sequence is 15 residues long. CDR3 protein: CASSPVRGSYNEQFF. CDR3 coding DNA: TGTGCCAGCTCACCAGTGAGGGGCTCCTACAATGAGCAGTTCTTC.

The chain carries TRBV7-9 and TRBJ1-1; D is uncertain. CDR1 is SEHNR and CDR2 is FQNEAQ in the germline V gene (reference sequence). V gave up 7 bases and J gave up 3 bases, with 15 bases separating them. The CDR3 sequence is 14 residues long. Written as DNA, the CDR3 is TGTGCCAGCACTGAGTGGCGCGGACACACTGAAGCTTTCTTT. Translating it yields CASTEWRGHTEAFF.

The V call is TRBV20-1, the J call TRBJ1-2; D unclear. The germline V gene has CDR1 DFQATT and CDR2 SNEGSKA (reference sequence). The CDR3 sequence is 19 residues long. V was pared by 0 bases and J by 4 bases, with 27 bases between. CDR3 region: CSARDRGKLRNPDAYGYTF. CDR3 nucleotides: TGCAGTGCTAGAGATCGGGGTAAATTAAGAAATCCCGACGCCTATGGCTACACCTTC.

Ten or more counts support this clonotype. V is TRBV12-3 or TRBV12-4 and J is TRBJ2-1, with TRBD2 identical over 8 bases. Trimming at V came to 2 bases and at J to 5 bases, leaving 2 bases not matched to a gene. The length of the CDR3 is 14 residues. CDR3 sequence (DNA): TGTGCCAGCAGTTTAAGCGGGGGCAACAATGAGCAGTTCTTC. Translated: CASSLSGGNNEQFF.

This clonotype is medium-sized (0.01 to 0.1%) by share. This chain links TRBV12-3 or TRBV12-4 with TRBJ2-1; 7 bases align to TRBD2. The CDR3 runs to 13 residues. The J segment lost 6 bases and the V segment lost 6 bases, leaving 5 bases of the junction unmatched. CDR3 sequence: CASRPGLVNEQFF. In nucleotides, the CDR3 is TGTGCCAGCAGACCCGGACTAGTCAATGAGCAGTTCTTC.

By share of the sample, this clonotype is medium-sized. The genes are TRBV12-3 or TRBV12-4 and TRBJ2-7; the match to TRBD2 covers 9 bases. The CDR3 is 15 amino acids. V lost 4 bases, J lost 4 bases, and 8 bases stayed unmatched. This chain's CDR3 is CASSSDGAGGYEQYF. Here the CDR3 DNA reads TGTGCCAGCAGTTCCGATGGAGCGGGGGGATACGAGCAGTACTTC.

At least ten counts were recorded for this clonotype. The rearrangement uses TRBV5-1 and TRBJ2-7; 7 nucleotides agree with TRBD1. The CDR3 runs 14 residues. Trimming at V came to 4 bases and at J to 2 bases, leaving 6 bases not matched to a gene. CDR1 SGHRS and CDR2 YFSETQ come from the germline V gene. The CDR3 loop reads CASSNRQGAYEQYF. The DNA for the CDR3 is TGCGCCAGCAGCAACCGACAGGGTGCCTACGAGCAGTACTTC.

There are a few counts of this clonotype. CDR3 amino acids: CSARRAGSSYEQYF. CDR3 nucleotide sequence: TGCAGTGCTAGGCGTGCGGGGTCCTCCTACGAGCAGTACTTC. V gene TRBV20-1 combines with J gene TRBJ2-7; maybe TRBD2 (6 bases). The CDR3 sequence is 14 residues long. V dropped 3 bases and J dropped 0 bases, with 12 bases sitting between them. Germline CDR1 reads DFQATT; CDR2 reads SNEGSKA (reference sequence).

The table lists this clonotype with a few counts. V usage is TRBV5-8 and J usage is TRBJ1-1; no firm D call. V was shortened by 1 base and J by 4 bases, with 8 bases between the two germline ends. The germline gives CDR1 SGHTS, CDR2 YDEGEE. This CDR3 has 13 residues. CDR3 protein: CASSLIRGTEAFF. CDR3 DNA sequence: TGTGCCAGCAGCTTGATCCGGGGCACTGAAGCTTTCTTT.